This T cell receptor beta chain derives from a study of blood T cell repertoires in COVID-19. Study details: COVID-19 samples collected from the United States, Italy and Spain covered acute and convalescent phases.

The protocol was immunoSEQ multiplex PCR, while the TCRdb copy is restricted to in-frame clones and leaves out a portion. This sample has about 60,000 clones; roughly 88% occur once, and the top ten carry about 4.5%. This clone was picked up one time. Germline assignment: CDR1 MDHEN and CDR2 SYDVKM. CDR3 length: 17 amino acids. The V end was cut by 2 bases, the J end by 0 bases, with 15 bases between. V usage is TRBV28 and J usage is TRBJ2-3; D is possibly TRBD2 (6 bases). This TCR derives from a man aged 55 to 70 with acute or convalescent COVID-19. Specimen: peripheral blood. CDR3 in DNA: TGTGCCAGCAGTTTACCCGTTGGAGGGACTAGCACAGATACGCAGTATTTT. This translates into CASSLPVGGTSTDTQYF.